The 7 T cell receptor beta chains below all came from one sample that was sequenced in a study of blood T cell repertoires in COVID-19. Some clones are missing from TCRdb's copy, which holds only in-frame ones; the method was immunoSEQ multiplex PCR. The sample lists approximately 260,000 clones, roughly 86% occurring once. The material sequenced was peripheral blood. These receptors were taken from a man in his late teens or twenties with active or convalescent COVID-19.

The chain carries TRBV6-1 and TRBJ2-3; 7 bases align to TRBD2. CDR3 length: 17 amino acids. J lost 2 bases, V lost 4 bases, and 12 bases had no gene match. Germline CDR1 MNHNS, CDR2 SASEGT. CDR3 protein: CASSAGRQAGPTDTQYF. The CDR3 DNA reads TGTGCCAGCAGTGCCGGGAGGCAAGCGGGACCCACAGATACGCAGTATTTT.

The chain uses TRBV5-1 and TRBJ2-1; TRBD2 is a possible D gene (6 bases). The V end was cut by 1 base, the J end by 15 bases, with 14 bases between. Germline-derived CDR1 and CDR2 are SGHRS and YFSETQ. The CDR3 is 12 residues long. CDR3 sequence reads: CASSLSGLILFF. CDR3 in DNA: TGCGCCAGCAGCTTGAGCGGGCTGATATTGTTCTTC.

A remark on this clone: The junction departs from germline at one end; a sequencing error may be responsible. The chain combines TRBV5-8 with TRBJ2-3, with D tentatively TRBD2 (7 bases). Germline V lookup: CDR1 SGHTS, CDR2 YDEGEE. CDR3 size: 15 residues. The CDR3 region is CASSLGGQASDTQYF. Written as DNA, the CDR3 is TGTGCCAGCAGTTTGGGGGGGCAGGCGTCAGATACGCAGTATTTT.

The rearrangement joins TRBV12-3 or TRBV12-4 to TRBJ2-7, with a tentative D call TRBD1 (5 bases). Trimming cost V 1 base and J 9 bases, with 10 bases left between them. There are 12 residues in the CDR3. The CDR3 nucleotides are TGTGCCAGCAGTTTAGGTCCTCAGGGGCAGTACTTC. It specifies CASSLGPQGQYF.

V and J are TRBV2 and TRBJ2-1; 14 bases are shared with TRBD2. CDR1 is SNHLY and CDR2 is FYNNEI in the germline V gene. The CDR3 is 16 amino acids. With 6 bases clipped from V and 7 bases from J, the junction kept 8 bases outside the gene matches. CDR3 loop: CASRGGLAGDSNEQFF. In nucleotides, the CDR3 is TGTGCCAGCAGGGGGGGACTAGCGGGAGATTCAAATGAGCAGTTCTTC.

The chain joins TRBV6-6 to TRBJ2-2; 12 bases line up with TRBD2. The V and J ends lost 5 bases and 7 bases, in that order; junction bases with no gene match: 17. CDR3 size: 19 residues. Germline V lookup: CDR1 MNHNY, CDR2 SVGAGI (reference sequence). The chain's CDR3 is CASSQPGATSGSYIGELFF. DNA for the CDR3: TGTGCCAGCAGTCAGCCGGGAGCGACTAGCGGGAGTTACATCGGGGAGCTGTTTTTT.

The V and J genes are TRBV19 and TRBJ1-5; possibly TRBD1 for D (5 bases). The germline V gene encodes CDR1 LNHDA and CDR2 SQIVND (reference sequence). The CDR3 is 14 amino acids. The ends were cut back, 3 bases at V and 4 bases at J, with 10 bases in the middle. For the CDR3, the DNA is TGTGCCAGTAGTATGCGACGGACAAATCAGCCCCAGCATTTT. Its translation is CASSMRRTNQPQHF.